This is a list of T cell receptor beta chains from one sample in a study of early T cells in non-severe SARS-CoV-2 infection. TCRdb fed the 5' RACE reads into MiXCR, producing one record per CDR3 protein. Of some 80,000 distinct CDR3 sequences listed, about 5% are singletons. Sequenced here: whole blood, sampled at baseline. The receptors derive from an adult who was a healthcare worker with PCR-confirmed SARS-CoV-2 infection or an uninfected control (not recorded which). Each CDR3 is given with its conserved first and last residue. The D gene is left open where the match is weak. Part of the rows lack a size; the others show once, few, many or a class for expanded clones.

j_call d_call v_call cdr3_length clone_size cdr3_nt cdr3_aa
TRBJ2-3 NA TRBV7-9 13 many TGTGCCAGCAGGGGGGGAAGCACAGATACGCAGTATTTT CASRGGSTDTQYF
TRBJ1-4 NA TRBV6-1 14 many TGTGCCAGCACGATAGGTCCTGAGAATGAAAAACTGTTTTTT CASTIGPENEKLFF
TRBJ1-2 NA TRBV19 14 many TGTGCCAGTAGTATAGGGGACGGTAACTATGGCTACACCTTC CASSIGDGNYGYTF
TRBJ1-3 NA TRBV6-2/TRBV6-3 14 few TGTGCCAGCAGTCGGACGGCCTCTGGAAACACCATATATTTT CASSRTASGNTIYF
TRBJ2-3 NA TRBV6-4 14 few TGTGCCAGCAGTGAAAGGACAGACACAGATACGCAGTATTTT CASSERTDTDTQYF
TRBJ2-3 NA TRBV20-1 15 many TGCAGTGCTAGACCGTTGGGGGGAGCCACAGATACGCAGTATTTT CSARPLGGATDTQYF
TRBJ2-7 TRBD2 TRBV10-3 13 many TGTGCCATCAAGAGCGGGAGTCCTGGCGAGCAGTACTTC CAIKSGSPGEQYF
TRBJ2-7 NA TRBV7-2 15 many TGTGCCAGCAGCTCCCGGGACAAGGGTTCCTACGAGCAGTACTTC CASSSRDKGSYEQYF
TRBJ1-5 NA TRBV5-1 17 many TGCGCCAGCTCTCCGGGATTGTCAGGGATGAGCAATCAGCCCCAGCATTTT CASSPGLSGMSNQPQHF
TRBJ2-2 NA TRBV7-2 13 NA TGTGCCAGCAGCTCGACCTTACAGGGGGAGCTGTTTTTT CASSSTLQGELFF
TRBJ2-7 NA TRBV6-5 14 NA TGTGCCAGCAGTTACGATGGCGGGCGCTACGAGCAGTACTTC CASSYDGGRYEQYF
TRBJ2-7 NA TRBV28 16 NA TGTGCCAGCAGTCCCGCTCAGCGGAATCCCTCCTACGAGCAGTACTTC CASSPAQRNPSYEQYF
TRBJ2-7 NA TRBV12-3/TRBV12-4 14 many TGTGCCAGCAGTCTTGACGTACGCTCCTACGAGCAGTACTTC CASSLDVRSYEQYF
TRBJ1-6 TRBD1 TRBV7-6 14 many TGTGCCAGCAGCTCGACAGGGAAAATGTCTCCCCTCCACTTT CASSSTGKMSPLHF
TRBJ2-3 NA TRBV12-3/TRBV12-4 13 NA TGTGCCAGCAGTGACTATTCCACAGATACGCAGTATTTT CASSDYSTDTQYF
TRBJ1-2 TRBD1 TRBV20-1 14 many TGCAGTGCTAGAGACGGGGACAGTAACTATGGCTACACCTTC CSARDGDSNYGYTF
TRBJ2-2 NA TRBV20-1 12 many TGCAGTGCCGACTTAATCACCGGGGAGCTGTTTTTT CSADLITGELFF
TRBJ1-5 NA TRBV4-1 15 few TGCGCCAGCAGCCAAGAGTCGGGTAAGATAAGGCCCCAGCATTTT CASSQESGKIRPQHF
TRBJ2-1 NA TRBV5-6 13 medium-sized TGTGCCAGCTCCTTAGCTAACTACAATGAGCAGTTCTTC CASSLANYNEQFF
TRBJ1-5 NA TRBV19 13 many TGTGCCAGTACTGGGGATAGCAATCAGCCCCAGCATTTT CASTGDSNQPQHF
TRBJ2-1 TRBD2 TRBV6-2/TRBV6-3 15 few TGTGCCAGCAGTTCTAGCGGAATCTCCTACAATGAGCAGTTCTTC CASSSSGISYNEQFF
TRBJ2-7 TRBD2 TRBV5-1 14 many TGCGCCAGCAGCCATGGGGGAGGGACCTACGAGCAGTACTTC CASSHGGGTYEQYF
TRBJ2-7 NA TRBV7-8 13 few TGTGCCAGCAGCCCGACAGTCTCCTACGAGCAGTACTTC CASSPTVSYEQYF
TRBJ2-5 NA TRBV20-1 12 many TGCAGTGCTAGAGCCGATCGGTGGACCCAGTACTTC CSARADRWTQYF
TRBJ1-2 NA TRBV4-1 15 few TGCGCCAGCAGCCAAGATCCCGACAGCTGGGGCGGCTACACCTTC CASSQDPDSWGGYTF
TRBJ2-1 NA TRBV20-1 15 many TGCAGTGCTAAGGGTTCCCAGGGGGGGTACAATGAGCAGTTCTTC CSAKGSQGGYNEQFF
TRBJ2-4 TRBD2 TRBV27 18 many TGTGCCAGCAGTCCCCTCACGGGACTAGCGGGACCCAAAAACATTCAGTACTTC CASSPLTGLAGPKNIQYF
TRBJ2-7 TRBD1 TRBV12-3/TRBV12-4 14 few TGTGCCAGCAGTTTTTCCGGGACAGGGTACGAGCAGTACTTC CASSFSGTGYEQYF
TRBJ1-1 NA TRBV7-9 11 few TGTGCCAGCAGCTTAGCAATTGAAGCTTTCTTT CASSLAIEAFF
TRBJ2-1 TRBD2 TRBV7-8 15 few TGTGCCAGCAGCCCCAAGACTAGCGGGAGCCATGAGCAGTTCTTC CASSPKTSGSHEQFF
TRBJ1-1 TRBD1 TRBV29-1 14 NA TGCAGCGTTGAAGCTCGACAGGGGGACACTGAAGCTTTCTTT CSVEARQGDTEAFF
TRBJ2-7 NA TRBV27 14 many TGTGCCAGCAGTTTCCGAACGGGGATCTACGAGCAGTACTTC CASSFRTGIYEQYF
TRBJ2-5 TRBD1 TRBV3-1 16 many TGTGCCAGCAGCCAAGATCGGGGACAGGGACCAGAGACCCAGTACTTC CASSQDRGQGPETQYF
TRBJ2-7 NA TRBV3-1 13 few TGTGCCAGCAGAGGCGTGAGCTCCTACGAGCAGTACTTC CASRGVSSYEQYF
TRBJ1-4 NA TRBV5-1 16 NA TGCGCCAGCAGCTTGGTAGGACCGCCGCTTAATGAAAAACTGTTTTTT CASSLVGPPLNEKLFF
TRBJ2-3 NA TRBV2 14 few TGTGCCAGCATTGGGTGGGGTTTTACAGATACGCAGTATTTT CASIGWGFTDTQYF
TRBJ1-5 NA TRBV18 15 many TGTGCCAGCTCACCACGCAGGGATAGCAATCAGCCCCAGCATTTT CASSPRRDSNQPQHF
TRBJ1-3 NA TRBV7-2 17 NA TGTGCCAGCAGCCAACAACTGGGAGGGGGCTCTGGAAACACCATATATTTT CASSQQLGGGSGNTIYF
TRBJ1-1 NA TRBV12-3/TRBV12-4 14 few TGTGCCAGCAGTTTAAGACGGCCGAACACTGAAGCTTTCTTT CASSLRRPNTEAFF
TRBJ2-5 NA TRBV6-5 14 many TGTGCCAGCAGTTACTCGTACAGCCAAGAGACCCAGTACTTC CASSYSYSQETQYF
TRBJ2-7 TRBD2 TRBV30 17 few TGTGCCTGGAGTGCGGCGATGGGGGGGTCAGTAGGAGACGAGCAGTACTTC CAWSAAMGGSVGDEQYF
TRBJ1-4 NA TRBV28 16 many TGTGCCAGCAGTTCCCCCCTCCGGCTTTGGAGGGGAAAACTGTTTTTT CASSSPLRLWRGKLFF
TRBJ2-3 TRBD2 TRBV27 16 few TGTGCCAGCAGCCGTAGGAGCGGGAGTGGCACAGATACGCAGTATTTT CASSRRSGSGTDTQYF
TRBJ2-1 NA TRBV20-1 12 many TGCAGTGCTAGAGGGAGGGGCGATGAGCAGTTCTTC CSARGRGDEQFF
TRBJ1-4 NA TRBV7-8 16 many TGTGCCAGCAGGGTCTCTCGGATGTCAACTAATGAAAAACTGTTTTTT CASRVSRMSTNEKLFF
TRBJ2-1 TRBD2 TRBV11-2 16 many TGTGCCAGCAGCCCTTTCCTAGCGGGAGCATACAATGAGCAGTTCTTC CASSPFLAGAYNEQFF
TRBJ2-1 TRBD2 TRBV7-8 16 few TGTGCCAGCAGCTTAGAGCTAGCGGGAGATTACAATGAGCAGTTCTTC CASSLELAGDYNEQFF
TRBJ2-7 TRBD1 TRBV11-2 15 many TGTGCCAGCAGCTTTCCCGGACAGGGCGTTTACGAGCAGTACTTC CASSFPGQGVYEQYF
TRBJ2-7 TRBD2 TRBV7-2 13 few TGTGCCACCCGGGCTAGCGGGACCGACGAGCAGTACTTC CATRASGTDEQYF
TRBJ1-2 NA TRBV19 14 few TGTGCCAGTAGTATTTATGGGGGCGACTATGGCTACACCTTC CASSIYGGDYGYTF
TRBJ2-5 TRBD2 TRBV19 14 few TGTGCCAGTAGCCTAGGGACTAGCCCAGAGACCCAGTACTTC CASSLGTSPETQYF
TRBJ2-5 TRBD2 TRBV4-2 18 many TGTGCCAGCAGCCCTCCACGGAAGCGGGAGAATAGTAGAGAGACCCAGTACTTC CASSPPRKRENSRETQYF
TRBJ2-3 TRBD2 TRBV5-1 19 few TGCGCCAGCAGCTTGGTGCTAGCGGGGGATCCCTCTAGCACAGATACGCAGTATTTT CASSLVLAGDPSSTDTQYF
TRBJ2-2 NA TRBV19 17 NA TGTGCCAGTCAGATCCTCGGGACACCTACGAACACCGGGGAGCTGTTTTTT CASQILGTPTNTGELFF
TRBJ2-1 TRBD2 TRBV11-3 17 many TGTGCCAGCAGCTTAGGACTAGCGGGAGGGCCTAGGAATGAGCAGTTCTTC CASSLGLAGGPRNEQFF
TRBJ1-6 TRBD1 TRBV13 16 few TGTGCCAGCAGCTCAGGAGAGGACAGGGGGCAAGGAGCCCTCCACTTT CASSSGEDRGQGALHF
TRBJ2-1 TRBD1 TRBV20-1 15 many TGCAGTGCTAGGAAAACCGGGACAGGGGGCGATGAGCAGTTCTTC CSARKTGTGGDEQFF
TRBJ2-1 NA TRBV5-1 14 many TGCGCCAGCAGCTTAGGTCTAGGTAGGGATGAGCAGTTCTTC CASSLGLGRDEQFF